A single sample gave rise to the 18 T cell receptor beta chains below, sequenced in a study of blood T cell repertoires in COVID-19. Clones were sequenced by immunoSEQ multiplex PCR, and TCRdb holds only the in-frame ones, with some missing. The table records under 200,000 clones, around 85% of them present only once. Sequencing was performed on PBMCs or T cells enriched from blood (not recorded which). Receptors were obtained from a woman aged 40 to 50 with acute COVID-19.

The CDR3 DNA is TGTGCCAGCGGAAGCGGGCTAGGGGCCAATGAGCAGTTCTTC. Translating gives CASGSGLGANEQFF. This rearrangement joins TRBV27 to TRBJ2-1, with a weak D call TRBD2 (6 bases). The V gene lost 8 bases and the J gene lost 6 bases, with 17 bases spanning the gap. Germline loops: CDR1 MNHEY, CDR2 SMNVEV (reference sequence). The CDR3 runs 14 residues.

The chain has TRBV27 and TRBJ2-1; D is ambiguous. CDR1 and CDR2 (germline): MNHEY, SMNVEV (reference sequence). Between the trimmed V and J ends, which lost 2 bases and 3 bases, there was a span of 8 bases. The CDR3 spans 14 residues. CDR3 in amino acids: CASSLSLFYNEQFF. The CDR3 bases are TGTGCCAGCAGTTTAAGTCTATTCTACAATGAGCAGTTCTTC.

The rearrangement links TRBV29-1 to TRBJ1-2; no firm D call. Germline lookup yields CDR1 SQVTM and CDR2 ANQGSEA. V was trimmed by 1 base and J by 12 bases, leaving 12 bases between them. The CDR3 has 11 residues. In DNA, the CDR3 is TGCAGCGTTGAAGTACACGGAGCGGACACCTTC. Protein sequence: CSVEVHGADTF.

The CDR3 is CASSELGTGASNEQFF. CDR3 bases: TGTGCCAGCAGTGAACTTGGGACAGGGGCCTCAAATGAGCAGTTCTTC. V gene TRBV6-1 combines with J gene TRBJ2-1; 10 nucleotides line up with TRBD1. Germline CDR1 MNHNS, CDR2 SASEGT. The V and J ends lost 2 bases and 7 bases, in that order; junction bases with no gene match: 8. The CDR3 has 16 amino acids.

This clone was counted once. The chain employs TRBV18 and TRBJ2-3; no clear D. The length of the CDR3 is 12 residues. Germline V gene sequence: CDR1 KGHSH, CDR2 LQKENI. Trimming cost V 4 bases and J 5 bases, with 7 bases left between them. CDR3 sequence reads: CASSLTGDTQYF. As DNA, the CDR3 is TGTGCCAGCTCACTAACGGGAGATACGCAGTATTTT. The full variable domain, in which reference TRBV18 and TRBJ2-3 provide the parts outside the CDR3, is NAGVMQNPRHLVRRRGQEARLRCSPMKGHSHVYWYRQLPEEGLKFMVYLQKENIIDESGMPKERFSAEFPKEGPSILRIQQVVRGDSAAYFCASSLTGDTQYFGPGTRLTVL.

The rearrangement joins TRBV12-2 to TRBJ2-7; TRBD1 was called by the table and not checked on the DNA. TRBV12-2 is a pseudogene segment. The CDR3 has 15 residues. CDR3 sequence reads: CASRLDRQRSYEQYF. CDR3 DNA: TGTGCAAGTCGCTTGGACAGGCAACGAAGCTACGAGCAGTACTTC.

This clone has more than one count but fewer than ten. This chain connects TRBV5-1 to TRBJ2-1; 9 nucleotides align to TRBD1. Germline CDR1 and CDR2: SGHRS and YFSETQ. The junction had 5 bases not matched to a gene; V was cut back by 1 base and J by 6 bases. This CDR3 is 15 amino acids long. The CDR3 nucleotides read TGCGCCAGCAGCTTGACAGGGGGCGTCCCCAATGAGCAGTTCTTC. This encodes CASSLTGGVPNEQFF.

The chain is built from TRBV5-1 and TRBJ1-4; TRBD1 matches at 7 bases. Trimming took 4 bases from V and 5 from J; bases not matched to a gene: 14. This CDR3 is 17 amino acids long. In germline, CDR1 is SGHRS, CDR2 YFSETQ. The CDR3 spells CASSPKPPGQWNEKLFF. CDR3 DNA sequence: TGCGCCAGCAGCCCCAAACCACCGGGACAGTGGAATGAAAAACTGTTTTTT.

The chain uses TRBV18 and TRBJ2-5, with D perhaps TRBD1 (5 bases). This CDR3 contains 17 residues. Germline CDR1 and CDR2: KGHSH and LQKENI. Trimming pared 5 bases from V and 0 bases from J, leaving 19 bases between. The CDR3 sequence is CASSIMQGLQYQETQYF. The CDR3 nucleotides read TGTGCCAGCTCAATCATGCAGGGTCTGCAGTACCAAGAGACCCAGTACTTC. The full variable domain, in which reference TRBV18 and TRBJ2-5 provide the parts outside the CDR3, is NAGVMQNPRHLVRRRGQEARLRCSPMKGHSHVYWYRQLPEEGLKFMVYLQKENIIDESGMPKERFSAEFPKEGPSILRIQQVVRGDSAAYFCASSIMQGLQYQETQYFGPGTRLLVL.

This sequence joins TRBV11-2 and TRBJ1-2, with D possibly matching TRBD1 (5 bases). The V and J ends lost 5 bases and 0 bases respectively, with 22 bases between them. The CDR3 extends over 18 amino acids. From germline, CDR1 is SGHAT and CDR2 FQNNGV. The CDR3 spells CASSPDPYRTQTNYGYTF. The CDR3 coding sequence is TGTGCCAGCAGCCCCGACCCTTACAGGACCCAAACTAACTATGGCTACACCTTC.

The chain recombines TRBV7-9 with TRBJ1-1; D not certain. The CDR3 is 14 amino acids. The V end was cut by 5 bases, the J end by 1 base, with 11 bases between. The V gene's germline CDR1 is SEHNR and CDR2 FQNEAQ (reference sequence). For the CDR3, the DNA is TGTGCCAGCAGCCGGATCGAGGGGAACACTGAAGCTTTCTTT. Encoded protein: CASSRIEGNTEAFF.

The V gene is TRBV14, the J gene TRBJ2-5; TRBD1 agrees at 8 bases. There are 15 residues in the CDR3. V gave up 6 bases and J gave up 4 bases; unmatched junction bases: 10. The germline V gene has CDR1 SGHDN and CDR2 FVKESK. In nucleotides, the CDR3 is TGTGCCAGCAGACTAGGACAGGGTATAGGAGAGACCCAGTACTTC. Translating gives CASRLGQGIGETQYF.

Of note for this clone: The junction shows a germline mismatch at one end, possibly a read error. This chain uses TRBV11-2 with TRBJ1-2, with 9 bases identical to TRBD1. This CDR3 has 15 residues. Germline values: CDR1 SGHAT, CDR2 FQNNGV. The CDR3 loop is CASRALPGTGYVYTF. The CDR3 nucleotides are TGTGCCAGCAGAGCACTCCCCGGGACAGGGTATGTCTACACCTTC. Looking up the rest from reference TRBV11-2 and TRBJ1-2 gives the full variable domain: EAGVAQSPRYKIIEKRQSVAFWCNPISGHATLYWYQQILGQGPKLLIQFQNNGVVDDSQLPKDRFSAERLKGVDSTLKIQPAKLEDSAVYLCASRALPGTGYVYTFGSGTRLTVV.

This clone was detected once. The chain employs TRBV30 and TRBJ2-1; maybe TRBD1 (5 bases). Germline CDR1 reads GTSNPN; CDR2 reads SVGIG (reference sequence). Trimming cost V 3 bases and J 10 bases, with 10 bases left between them. CDR3 length: 11 residues. For the CDR3, the DNA is TGTGCCTGGAGAGAACGGACAGAGCAGTTCTTC. The encoded protein is CAWRERTEQFF.

The chain uses TRBV11-2 and TRBJ2-1, with a possible D match to TRBD2 (6 bases). This CDR3 is built from 13 residues. Germline V gene data show CDR1 as SGHAT and CDR2 as FQNNGV. The ends were cut back, 6 bases at V and 12 bases at J, with 18 bases in the middle. The chain's CDR3 is CASRSLGAGRQFF. The CDR3 DNA is TGTGCCAGCAGAAGCTTAGGGGCGGGGAGGCAGTTCTTC.

This sequence joins TRBV7-2 and TRBJ2-2, with 13 positions matching TRBD2. From germline, CDR1 is SGHTA and CDR2 FQGNSA. Trimming cost V 4 bases and J 7 bases; bases outside gene matches: 12. The CDR3 contains 18 residues. CDR3 protein: CASSSKPTSGRVGGELFF. CDR3 bases: TGTGCCAGCAGCTCCAAACCCACTAGCGGGAGGGTTGGCGGGGAGCTGTTTTTT.

The chain is built from TRBV18 and TRBJ1-1; 12 bases fit TRBD1. V shed 6 bases, J shed 4 bases, and the junction held 9 bases outside the gene matches. The germline CDR1 and CDR2 sequences are KGHSH and LQKENI. This CDR3 has 16 residues. In DNA form, the CDR3 reads TGTGCCAGCTCTTTGGGACAGGGGGCGATTGGCACTGAAGCTTTCTTT. This translates into CASSLGQGAIGTEAFF.

The CDR3 region is CASSLGGFGKLFF. Here the CDR3 DNA reads TGTGCCAGCAGTTTAGGGGGGTTTGGAAAACTGTTTTTT. The chain is built from TRBV27 and TRBJ1-4; D is possibly TRBD1 (5 bases). With 2 bases removed from V and 10 bases from J, the gap between germline ends came to 11 bases. The CDR3 is made up of 13 amino acids. The germline gives CDR1 MNHEY, CDR2 SMNVEV (reference sequence).